This T cell receptor beta chain was recovered during a study of cytomegalovirus exposure and HLA in healthy donors. The ends were cut back, 4 bases at V and 2 bases at J, with 10 bases in the middle. The CDR3 loop spans 14 amino acids. CDR1 is SGHRS and CDR2 is YFSETQ in the germline V gene. General study findings and limits: A later examination showed that TCR association rates differed by HLA locus, with DRB1 most and HLA-C fewest.

Primers for the PCR totalled 60 Vbeta and 13 Jbeta. Here immunoSEQ multiplex PCR was the method, and the copy in TCRdb shows in-frame clones only, minus some. This table holds more than 100,000 clones. A note on this clone: Its specificity is not known. This sample also contains other DNA sequences that code for the same CDR3.

The gene calls are TRBV5-1 and TRBJ1-3; TRBD1 might be the D (6 bases). This TCR was sampled from a woman aged 40 to 50 in good health and CMV-seronegative. The specimen was PBMCs. The CDR3 DNA follows: TGCGCCAGCAGCCTCACAGGGACTGGAAACACCATATATTTT. This encodes CASSLTGTGNTIYF. The whole variable domain, remainder taken from reference TRBV5-1 and TRBJ1-3, is KAGVTQTPRYLIKTRGQQVTLSCSPISGHRSVSWYQQTPGQGLQFLFEYFSETQRNKGNFPGRFSGRQFSNSRSEMNVSTLELGDSALYLCASSLTGTGNTIYFGEGSWLTVV.